This TCR beta chain is drawn from a study of PD-1 blockade in mismatch repair-deficient tumors. Findings and caveats of the study: Approximately 150 unique blood TCRs came from expansion to three of seven peptides.

Sequencing used immunoSEQ multiplex PCR; TCRdb keeps in-frame clones, though not all of them. In the table there are approximately 15,000 clones, roughly 80% of which are singletons. The time point: roughly eleven-day in vitro stimulation with candidate neoantigen peptide 5. Several ELISpot-reactive neoantigen peptides each drove a 10-day in vitro stimulation. A no-peptide control culture served as baseline for clone fold changes. About this clone: Its antigen is unknown.

The sequence derives from an adult with mismatch repair-deficient cancer. The sample was cells cultured in vitro, taken from a patient treated with pembrolizumab.

CDR3 nucleotides: TGTGCCAGCAGCCGAACGGGGACTACCCTGATAGAGACCCAGTACTTC. It is translated as CASSRTGTTLIETQYF. V is TRBV7-3 and J is TRBJ2-5, with 7 bases identical to TRBD2. The CDR3 covers 16 residues. The V segment lost 5 bases and the J segment 4 bases; nucleotides outside the gene matches: 13. Germline-derived CDR1 and CDR2 are SGHTA and FQGTGA.